The 3 T cell receptor beta chains reported below all come from one sample, sequenced in a study of long-term antiretroviral therapy in people with HIV. The immunoSEQ assay was v3.0, run at survey level. Assay used: immunoSEQ multiplex PCR; TCRdb lists only in-frame clones, some missing. The data contain tens of thousands of clones, about 85% of them singletons. The source was unsorted PBMCs, collected roughly 5 years before starting antiretroviral therapy. Receptors originate from a man in his fifties with HIV.

The chain has TRBV7-3 and TRBJ2-2; D unclear. Looked up from germline, CDR1 is SGHTA and CDR2 is FQGTGA. The length of the CDR3 is 16 residues. The germline V and J ends were trimmed by 5 bases and 3 bases, with 16 bases remaining between them. In DNA, the CDR3 is TGTGCCAGCAGCGCAGCCAGCTCCGGAGACACCGGGGAGCTGTTTTTT. Translating gives CASSAASSGDTGELFF.

The chain joins TRBV7-9 to TRBJ2-7; the D gene is possibly TRBD1 (6 bases). Per the germline V gene, CDR1 is SEHNR and CDR2 is FQNEAQ (reference sequence). The CDR3 length is 13 residues. Deletions cut 6 bases from V and 0 bases from J, with 9 bases between. In DNA form, the CDR3 reads TGTGCCAGCAGGTCACAGGGCTCCTACGAGCAGTACTTC. Its protein product is CASRSQGSYEQYF.

This clone was found once. V usage is TRBV11-2 and J usage is TRBJ2-1; D gene ambiguous. Germline V gene data show CDR1 as SGHAT and CDR2 as FQNNGV. V was cut by 3 bases and J by 2 bases, with 8 bases left in between. This CDR3 is 14 amino acids long. The chain's CDR3 is CASSFRSTYNEQFF. CDR3 nucleotides: TGTGCCAGCAGCTTCAGAAGTACCTACAATGAGCAGTTCTTC.